This T cell receptor beta chain is drawn from a study of T-cell memory formation after mild COVID-19. The overall study: Largely, TCR clusters stayed within a single donor.

The study's findings and limits: Some clones that responded turned up in pre-infection memory, which suggests that cross-reactive memory joined in.

Turning to this clonotype: Its antigen is currently unknown.

The V gene lost 3 bases and the J gene lost 6 bases, with 11 bases spanning the gap. This CDR3 is 13 amino acids long. Germline lookup yields CDR1 DFQATT and CDR2 SNEGSKA (reference sequence). TCRdb re-called the 5' RACE reads through MiXCR, storing one row per CDR3 protein. The sample shows 280,000 or so distinct CDR3 sequences, approximately 18% of them seen only once. This sequence joins TRBV20-1 and TRBJ2-2; a possible D gene is TRBD2 (6 bases). The source is a man between 18 and 35 years old who had mild COVID-19 (a few samples of this study predate the infection). Cell type and time point are not known. Sequenced: PBMCs or a T cell subset sorted from them (not recorded which). CDR3 sequence: CSARVRGAGELFF. As DNA, the CDR3 is TGCAGTGCTAGGGTGCGGGGAGCCGGGGAGCTGTTTTTT.